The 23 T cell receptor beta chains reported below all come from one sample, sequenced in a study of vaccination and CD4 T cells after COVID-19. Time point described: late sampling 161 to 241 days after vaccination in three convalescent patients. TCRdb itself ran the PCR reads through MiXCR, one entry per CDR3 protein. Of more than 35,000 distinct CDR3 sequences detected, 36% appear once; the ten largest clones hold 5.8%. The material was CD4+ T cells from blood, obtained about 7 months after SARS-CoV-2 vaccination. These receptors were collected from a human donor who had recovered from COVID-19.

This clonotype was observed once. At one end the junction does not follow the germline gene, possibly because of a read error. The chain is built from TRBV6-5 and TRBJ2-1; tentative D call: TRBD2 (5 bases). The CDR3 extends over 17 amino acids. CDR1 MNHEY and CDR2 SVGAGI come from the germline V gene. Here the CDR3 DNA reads TGTGCCTGCAGTTACTCGGGGTTATTAGCGTCCTACAATGAGCAGTTCTTC. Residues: CACSYSGLLASYNEQFF.

This CDR3 is CATSREIGTANYGYTF. The DNA of the CDR3 is TGTGCCACCAGCAGAGAGATAGGGACAGCGAACTATGGCTACACCTTC. The chain links TRBV15 to TRBJ1-2, with 7 bases fitting TRBD1. With 0 bases clipped from V and 2 bases from J, the junction kept 6 bases outside the gene matches. Germline V lookup: CDR1 LNHNV, CDR2 YYDKDF (reference sequence). This CDR3 comprises 16 residues.

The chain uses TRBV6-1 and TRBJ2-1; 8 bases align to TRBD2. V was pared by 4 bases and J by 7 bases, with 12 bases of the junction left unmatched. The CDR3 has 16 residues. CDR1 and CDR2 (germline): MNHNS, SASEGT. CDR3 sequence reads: CASSGGRGGRSNEQFF. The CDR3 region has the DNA TGTGCCAGCAGTGGGGGTAGGGGCGGGAGGTCTAATGAGCAGTTCTTC.

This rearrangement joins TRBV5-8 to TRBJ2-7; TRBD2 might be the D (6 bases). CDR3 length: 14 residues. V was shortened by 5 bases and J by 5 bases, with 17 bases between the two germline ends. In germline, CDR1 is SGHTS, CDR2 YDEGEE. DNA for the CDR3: TGTGCCAGCAGAACCACGGGGGTCTTTGACGAGCAGTACTTC. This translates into CASRTTGVFDEQYF.

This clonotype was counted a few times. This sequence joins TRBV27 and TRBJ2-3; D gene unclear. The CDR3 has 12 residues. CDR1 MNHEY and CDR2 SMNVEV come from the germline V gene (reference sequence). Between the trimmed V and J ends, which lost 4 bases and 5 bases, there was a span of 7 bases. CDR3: CASSYTKDTQYF. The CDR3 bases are TGTGCCAGCAGTTATACTAAAGATACGCAGTATTTT.

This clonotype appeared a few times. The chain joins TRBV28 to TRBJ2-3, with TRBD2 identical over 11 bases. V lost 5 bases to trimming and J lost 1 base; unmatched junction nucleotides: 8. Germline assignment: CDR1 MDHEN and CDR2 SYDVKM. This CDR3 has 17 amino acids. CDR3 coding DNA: TGTGCCAGCAGTCTTGGCCTGACTAGCGGGGGCACAGATACGCAGTATTTT. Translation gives CASSLGLTSGGTDTQYF.

The CDR3 DNA is TGTGCCAGCAGTCGGGAGGGGGGCATTCAGCCCCAGCATTTT. It codes for CASSREGGIQPQHF. The chain joins TRBV6-2 or TRBV6-3 to TRBJ1-5; D might be TRBD1 (6 bases). CDR1 and CDR2 from the germline V gene are MNHEY and SVGEGT. The length of the CDR3 is 14 residues. V gave up 5 bases and J gave up 6 bases, with 14 bases separating them.

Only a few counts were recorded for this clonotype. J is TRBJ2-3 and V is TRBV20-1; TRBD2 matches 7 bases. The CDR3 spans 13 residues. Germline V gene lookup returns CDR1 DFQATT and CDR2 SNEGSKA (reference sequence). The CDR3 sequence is CRVIGRARYTQYF. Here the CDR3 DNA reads TGCAGGGTGATTGGGAGGGCCAGGTATACGCAGTATTTT.

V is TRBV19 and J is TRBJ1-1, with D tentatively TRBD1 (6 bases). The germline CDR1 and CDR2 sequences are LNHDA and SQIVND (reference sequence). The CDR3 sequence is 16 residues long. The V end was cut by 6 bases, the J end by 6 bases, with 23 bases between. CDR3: CASSEVAGDLKAEAFF. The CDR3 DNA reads TGTGCCAGTAGCGAGGTGGCAGGGGACCTAAAGGCTGAAGCTTTCTTT.

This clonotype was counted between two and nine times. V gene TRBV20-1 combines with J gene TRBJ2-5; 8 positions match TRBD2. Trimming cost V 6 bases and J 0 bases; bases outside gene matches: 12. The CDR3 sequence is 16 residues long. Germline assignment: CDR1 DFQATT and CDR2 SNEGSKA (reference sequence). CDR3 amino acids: CSAPRGSGRDQETQYF. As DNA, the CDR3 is TGCAGTGCCCCTCGGGGCAGCGGGAGAGACCAAGAGACCCAGTACTTC.

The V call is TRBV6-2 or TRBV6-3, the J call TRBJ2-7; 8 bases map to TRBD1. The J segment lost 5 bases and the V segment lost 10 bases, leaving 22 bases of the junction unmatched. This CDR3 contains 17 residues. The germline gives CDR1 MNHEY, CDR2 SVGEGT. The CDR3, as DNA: TGTGCCACCCAAAATGGGGTTCCCGGGACAGGTCGTCACGAGCAGTACTTC. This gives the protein CATQNGVPGTGRHEQYF.

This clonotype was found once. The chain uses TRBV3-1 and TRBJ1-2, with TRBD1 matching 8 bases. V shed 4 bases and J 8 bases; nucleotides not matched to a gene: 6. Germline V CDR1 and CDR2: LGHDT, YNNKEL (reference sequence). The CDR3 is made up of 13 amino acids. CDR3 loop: CASSLRTGSGYTF. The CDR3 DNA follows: TGTGCCAGCAGCCTGCGGACAGGGAGCGGCTACACCTTC.

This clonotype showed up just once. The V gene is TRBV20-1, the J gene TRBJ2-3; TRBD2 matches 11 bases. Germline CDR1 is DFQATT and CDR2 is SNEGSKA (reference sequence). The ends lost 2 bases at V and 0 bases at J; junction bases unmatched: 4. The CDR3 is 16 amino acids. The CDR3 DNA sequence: TGCAGTGCTAGATCGGGACTAGCGGATAGCACAGATACGCAGTATTTT. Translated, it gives CSARSGLADSTDTQYF.

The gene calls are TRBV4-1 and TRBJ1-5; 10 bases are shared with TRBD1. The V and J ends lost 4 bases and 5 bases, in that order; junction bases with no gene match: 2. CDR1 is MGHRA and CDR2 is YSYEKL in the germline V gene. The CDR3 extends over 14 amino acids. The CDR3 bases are TGCGCCAGCAGCCGAGGACAGGGGGATCAGCCCCAGCATTTT. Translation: CASSRGQGDQPQHF.

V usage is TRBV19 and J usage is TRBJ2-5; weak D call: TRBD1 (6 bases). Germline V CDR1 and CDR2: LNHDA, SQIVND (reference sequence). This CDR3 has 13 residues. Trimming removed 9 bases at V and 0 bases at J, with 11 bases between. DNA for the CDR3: TGTGCCAGCAGCTGGACAGACCAAGAGACCCAGTACTTC. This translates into CASSWTDQETQYF.

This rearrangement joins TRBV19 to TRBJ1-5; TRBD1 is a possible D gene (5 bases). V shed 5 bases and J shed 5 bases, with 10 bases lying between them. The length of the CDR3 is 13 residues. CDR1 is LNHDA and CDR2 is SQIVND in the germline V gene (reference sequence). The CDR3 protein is CASSFQGYQPQHF. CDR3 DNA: TGTGCCAGTAGTTTCCAGGGATATCAGCCCCAGCATTTT. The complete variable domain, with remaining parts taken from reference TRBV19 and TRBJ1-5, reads DGGITQSPKYLFRKEGQNVTLSCEQNLNHDAMYWYRQDPGQGLRLIYYSQIVNDFQKGDIAEGYSVSREKKESFPLTVTSAQKNPTAFYLCASSFQGYQPQHFGDGTRLSIL.

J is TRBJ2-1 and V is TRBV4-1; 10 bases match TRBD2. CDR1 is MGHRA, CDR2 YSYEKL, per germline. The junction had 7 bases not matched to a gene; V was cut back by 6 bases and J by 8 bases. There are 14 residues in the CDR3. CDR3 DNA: TGCGCCAGCAGGTTAGCGGGAGGTTCATATGAGCAGTTCTTC. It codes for CASRLAGGSYEQFF.

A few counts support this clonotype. Here the CDR3 reads CASSLSRGNYGYTF. CDR3 bases: TGTGCCAGCAGTTTGTCCAGGGGGAACTATGGCTACACCTTC. The V call is TRBV27, the J call TRBJ1-2; 7 nucleotides line up with TRBD1. The germline gives CDR1 MNHEY, CDR2 SMNVEV (reference sequence). This CDR3 has 14 residues. V gave up 3 bases and J gave up 2 bases; unmatched junction bases: 3.

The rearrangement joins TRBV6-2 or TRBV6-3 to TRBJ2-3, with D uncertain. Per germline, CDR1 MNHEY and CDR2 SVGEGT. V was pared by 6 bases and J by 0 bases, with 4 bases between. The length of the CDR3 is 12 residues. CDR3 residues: CASRRSTDTQYF. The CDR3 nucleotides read TGTGCCAGCAGGAGAAGCACAGATACGCAGTATTTT.

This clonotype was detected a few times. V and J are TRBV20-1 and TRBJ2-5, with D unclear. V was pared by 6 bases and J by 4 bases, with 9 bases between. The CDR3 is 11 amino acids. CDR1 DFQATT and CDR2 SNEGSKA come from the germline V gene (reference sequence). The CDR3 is CSASFRETQYF. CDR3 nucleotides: TGCAGTGCATCGTTTAGAGAGACCCAGTACTTC.

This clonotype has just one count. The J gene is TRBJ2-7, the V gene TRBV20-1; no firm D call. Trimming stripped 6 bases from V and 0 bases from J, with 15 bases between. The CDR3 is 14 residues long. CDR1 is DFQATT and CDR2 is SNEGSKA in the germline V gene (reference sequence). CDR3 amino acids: CSAIRLTASYEQYF. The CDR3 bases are TGCAGTGCAATTCGACTCACGGCCTCCTACGAGCAGTACTTC.

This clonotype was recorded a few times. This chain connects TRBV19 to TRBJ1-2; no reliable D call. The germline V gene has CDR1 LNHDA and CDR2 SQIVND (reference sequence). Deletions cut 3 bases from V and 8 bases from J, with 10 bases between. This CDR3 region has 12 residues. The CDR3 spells CASSIGPSGYTF. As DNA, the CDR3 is TGTGCCAGTAGTATTGGGCCCTCGGGCTACACCTTC.

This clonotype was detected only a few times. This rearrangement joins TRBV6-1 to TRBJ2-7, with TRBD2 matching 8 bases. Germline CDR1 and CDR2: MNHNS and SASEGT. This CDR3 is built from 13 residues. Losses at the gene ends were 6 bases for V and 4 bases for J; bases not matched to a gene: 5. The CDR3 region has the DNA TGTGCCAGCAGAGAGCGGGAGCGGTACGAGCAGTACTTC. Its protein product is CASRERERYEQYF.